The 8 T cell receptor beta chains below were found in one sample sequenced in a study of blood T cell repertoires in COVID-19. TCRdb's table, derived via immunoSEQ multiplex PCR, lists solely in-frame clones and lacks some. The table shows roughly 200,000 clones, with 75% to 85% occurring only once. The source material was peripheral blood. The receptors here all came from a woman in her 30s with COVID-19, enrolled during active disease.

This chain uses TRBV14 with TRBJ2-3, with D perhaps matching TRBD2 (6 bases). Looked up from germline, CDR1 is SGHDN and CDR2 is FVKESK. The CDR3 has 16 amino acids. V lost 5 bases to trimming and J lost 0 bases, with 15 bases between them. CDR3 protein: CASSFIASGSTDTQYF. The CDR3 nucleotides are TGTGCCAGCAGCTTTATTGCCAGCGGGAGCACAGATACGCAGTATTTT. The complete variable domain, with remaining parts taken from reference TRBV14 and TRBJ2-3, reads EAGVTQFPSHSVIEKGQTVTLRCDPISGHDNLYWYRRVMGKEIKFLLHFVKESKQDESGMPNNRFLAERTGGTYSTLKVQPAELEDSGVYFCASSFIASGSTDTQYFGPGTRLTVL.

V is TRBV28 and J is TRBJ1-6; 9 bases fit TRBD1. The CDR3 has 15 residues. The V segment lost 8 bases and the J segment 7 bases; nucleotides outside the gene matches: 9. Germline lookup yields CDR1 MDHEN and CDR2 SYDVKM. The CDR3 DNA sequence: TGTGCCAGCGAGGACAGGGGAGAGGGGAATTCACCCCTCCACTTT. Protein product: CASEDRGEGNSPLHF.

The sample holds one count of this clone. V and J are TRBV27 and TRBJ2-7; 11 nucleotides align to TRBD2. The CDR3 covers 14 residues. Germline assignment: CDR1 MNHEY and CDR2 SMNVEV (reference sequence). V dropped 5 bases and J dropped 3; count of bases not matched to a gene: 3. The CDR3 coding sequence is TGTGCCAGCAGTAGGACTAGCGGGTACTACGAGCAGTACTTC. As protein: CASSRTSGYYEQYF.

This chain uses TRBV7-3 with TRBJ2-1, with 9 bases matching TRBD2. V gave up 5 bases and J gave up 8 bases; unmatched junction bases: 13. This CDR3 contains 16 residues. Germline V gives CDR1 SGHTA, CDR2 FQGTGA. CDR3 sequence (DNA): TGTGCCAGCAGCAACCGGACTAGCGCGAGGCACGATGAGCAGTTCTTC. Its protein is CASSNRTSARHDEQFF.

This clone appeared once. V usage is TRBV3-1 (or the pseudogene TRBV3-2) and J usage is TRBJ2-5; D remains ambiguous. Trimming took 3 bases from V and 4 from J, leaving 6 bases between them. The CDR3 has 12 residues. Germline V gene data show CDR1 as LGHDT and CDR2 as YNNKEL (reference sequence). The CDR3 region is CASSHPLETQYF. Written as DNA, the CDR3 is TGTGCCAGCAGCCACCCACTAGAGACCCAGTACTTC.

CDR3 in DNA: TGTGCCATCAGTGACCAATCCAACAGGGGTGGGGAGACCCAGTACTTC. Translating it yields CAISDQSNRGGETQYF. The chain is built from TRBV10-3 and TRBJ2-5; 7 nucleotides match TRBD1. This CDR3 is built from 16 residues. Germline V gene data show CDR1 as ENHRY and CDR2 as SYGVKD. With V trimmed by 3 bases and J by 5 bases, 12 bases remained unmatched.

A few counts support this clone. The chain recombines TRBV27 with TRBJ2-7; 9 bases are shared with TRBD1. Germline V gives CDR1 MNHEY, CDR2 SMNVEV (reference sequence). V dropped 4 bases and J dropped 7; count of bases not matched to a gene: 11. The CDR3 runs 15 residues. The CDR3 bases are TGTGCCAGCAGTTCATACCGGGACAGGGAATCAGAGCAGTACTTC. Translating gives CASSSYRDRESEQYF.

A single count supports this clone. The V gene is TRBV5-1, the J gene TRBJ2-5, with 9 bases matching TRBD1. From germline, CDR1 is SGHRS and CDR2 YFSETQ. The trim removed 0 bases at V and 3 bases at J, leaving 3 bases unmatched. This CDR3 contains 15 residues. The CDR3 DNA follows: TGCGCCAGCAGCTTGGAGACAGGGGGGAAAGAGACCCAGTACTTC. Its protein product is CASSLETGGKETQYF. The entire variable domain, with the rest obtained from reference TRBV5-1 and TRBJ2-5, is as follows: KAGVTQTPRYLIKTRGQQVTLSCSPISGHRSVSWYQQTPGQGLQFLFEYFSETQRNKGNFPGRFSGRQFSNSRSEMNVSTLELGDSALYLCASSLETGGKETQYFGPGTRLLVL.